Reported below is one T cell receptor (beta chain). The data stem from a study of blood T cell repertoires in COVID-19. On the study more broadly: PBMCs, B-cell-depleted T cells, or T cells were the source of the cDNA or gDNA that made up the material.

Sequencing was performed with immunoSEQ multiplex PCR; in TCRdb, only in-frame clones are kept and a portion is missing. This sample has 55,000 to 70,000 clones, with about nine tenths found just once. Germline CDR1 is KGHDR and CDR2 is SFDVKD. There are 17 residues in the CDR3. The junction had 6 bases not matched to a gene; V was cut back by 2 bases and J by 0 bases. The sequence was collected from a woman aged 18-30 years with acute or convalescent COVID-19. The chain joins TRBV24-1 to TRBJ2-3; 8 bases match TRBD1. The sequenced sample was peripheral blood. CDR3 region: CATSDSWTGPSTDTQYF. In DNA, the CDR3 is TGTGCCACCAGTGATTCCTGGACAGGGCCGAGCACAGATACGCAGTATTTT.